This is a list of T cell receptor beta chains from one sample in a study of blood T cell repertoires in COVID-19. The protocol was immunoSEQ multiplex PCR, while the TCRdb copy is restricted to in-frame clones and leaves out a portion. The sample yields fewer than 700,000 clones, about 89% seen once. Sequencing input: peripheral blood. The receptor set was obtained from a woman aged 50 to 65 with COVID-19, enrolled during active disease. Each CDR3 is given with its conserved first and last residue. The D gene is left open where the match is weak. Clone sizes are given selectively: once, few, many, or a class where the clone is expanded.

CDR3 protein: CASSLGHSQPSSYNSPLHF; CDR3 DNA: TGTGCCAGCAGCTTAGGCCACAGTCAACCCAGCTCCTATAATTCACCCCTCCACTTT; J gene: TRBJ1-6; V gene: TRBV7-2; D gene: .; clone size: .
CDR3 protein: CASRISSGGETQYF; CDR3 DNA: TGTGCCAGCAGAATCTCTAGCGGGGGAGAGACCCAGTACTTC; J gene: TRBJ2-5; V gene: TRBV7-8; D gene: TRBD2; clone size: once
CDR3 protein: CASSPTGGDNQPQHF; CDR3 DNA: TGTGCCAGCAGTCCAACAGGGGGGGACAATCAGCCCCAGCATTTT; J gene: TRBJ1-5; V gene: TRBV6-5; D gene: TRBD1; clone size: .
CDR3 protein: CATSSLQGQGATNEKLFF; CDR3 DNA: TGTGCCACCAGCAGTTTACAGGGACAGGGGGCAACTAATGAAAAACTGTTTTTT; J gene: TRBJ1-4; V gene: TRBV15; D gene: TRBD1; clone size: once
CDR3 protein: CASSQNREAKNIQYF; CDR3 DNA: TGCGCCAGCAGCCAAAACAGGGAAGCCAAAAACATTCAGTACTTC; J gene: TRBJ2-4; V gene: TRBV5-1; D gene: .; clone size: .
CDR3 protein: CASSGGQIYNEQFF; CDR3 DNA: TGCGCCAGCAGCGGGGGACAGATCTACAATGAGCAGTTCTTC; J gene: TRBJ2-1; V gene: TRBV5-1; D gene: TRBD1; clone size: .
CDR3 protein: CASSIGGDQPQHF; CDR3 DNA: TGTGCCAGTAGTATAGGGGGAGATCAGCCCCAGCATTTT; J gene: TRBJ1-5; V gene: TRBV19; D gene: .; clone size: .
CDR3 protein: CASTWGGNTEAFF; CDR3 DNA: TGTGCCAGCACCTGGGGAGGGAACACTGAAGCTTTCTTT; J gene: TRBJ1-1; V gene: TRBV12-3/TRBV12-4; D gene: .; clone size: .
CDR3 protein: CASSPRTGATSGANVLTF; CDR3 DNA: TGCGCCAGCAGCCCACGGACAGGGGCGACCTCTGGGGCCAACGTCCTGACTTTC; J gene: TRBJ2-6; V gene: TRBV5-1; D gene: TRBD1; clone size: .
CDR3 protein: CSASGILGQSTDTQYF; CDR3 DNA: TGCAGTGCTAGTGGGATCCTGGGACAGTCAACAGATACGCAGTATTTT; J gene: TRBJ2-3; V gene: TRBV20-1; D gene: TRBD1; clone size: .
CDR3 protein: CASGLTQGDGNQPQHF; CDR3 DNA: TGTGCTAGTGGTTTGACACAGGGGGACGGCAATCAGCCCCAGCATTTT; J gene: TRBJ1-5; V gene: TRBV12-5; D gene: TRBD1; clone size: .
CDR3 protein: CAWSASRYGYTF; CDR3 DNA: TGTGCCTGGAGTGCCTCTCGTTATGGCTACACCTTC; J gene: TRBJ1-2; V gene: TRBV30; D gene: .; clone size: .
CDR3 protein: CASSEVWTGSYEQYF; CDR3 DNA: TGTGCCAGCAGTGAAGTATGGACAGGATCCTACGAGCAGTACTTC; J gene: TRBJ2-7; V gene: TRBV6-1; D gene: TRBD1; clone size: .
CDR3 protein: CASTAGITSYEQYF; CDR3 DNA: TGTGCCAGTACAGCAGGGATTACCTCCTACGAGCAGTACTTC; J gene: TRBJ2-7; V gene: TRBV19; D gene: .; clone size: .
CDR3 protein: CASGQGAGEQYF; CDR3 DNA: TGCGCCAGCGGACAGGGGGCGGGCGAGCAGTACTTC; J gene: TRBJ2-7; V gene: TRBV5-1; D gene: TRBD1; clone size: .
CDR3 protein: CASSLELAGWDEQFF; CDR3 DNA: TGCGCCAGCAGCTTGGAACTAGCGGGGTGGGATGAGCAGTTCTTC; J gene: TRBJ2-1; V gene: TRBV5-1; D gene: TRBD2; clone size: .
CDR3 protein: CASSEISGTGQFF; CDR3 DNA: TGTGCCAGCAGCGAGATATCCGGGACAGGACAGTTCTTC; J gene: TRBJ2-1; V gene: TRBV27; D gene: TRBD1; clone size: once
CDR3 protein: CASSSVLAGERQYF; CDR3 DNA: TGTGCCAGCAGCTCCGTACTAGCGGGGGAAAGGCAGTACTTC; J gene: TRBJ2-7; V gene: TRBV7-9; D gene: TRBD2; clone size: .
CDR3 protein: CASSDSTGQAGELFF; CDR3 DNA: TGTGCCAGCAGTGACTCGACAGGGCAGGCCGGGGAGCTGTTTTTT; J gene: TRBJ2-2; V gene: TRBV6-4; D gene: TRBD1; clone size: .
CDR3 protein: CAWSVLGRGMNTEAFF; CDR3 DNA: TGTGCCTGGAGTGTCCTGGGCCGGGGAATGAACACTGAAGCTTTCTTT; J gene: TRBJ1-1; V gene: TRBV30; D gene: .; clone size: .
CDR3 protein: CASNSGTGYEQYF; CDR3 DNA: TGCGCCAGCAACTCCGGGACAGGGTACGAGCAGTACTTC; J gene: TRBJ2-7; V gene: TRBV5-1; D gene: TRBD1; clone size: few
CDR3 protein: CASSEGGGYEQYF; CDR3 DNA: TGTGCCAGTAGTGAAGGGGGGGGCTACGAGCAGTACTTC; J gene: TRBJ2-7; V gene: TRBV19; D gene: .; clone size: .
CDR3 protein: CASSWNRGQNTEAFF; CDR3 DNA: TGCGCCAGCAGCTGGAACAGGGGGCAGAACACTGAAGCTTTCTTT; J gene: TRBJ1-1; V gene: TRBV5-1; D gene: TRBD1; clone size: .
CDR3 protein: CASSFIQGLVRGEQYF; CDR3 DNA: TGTGCCAGCAGCTTCATACAGGGATTAGTCAGGGGCGAGCAGTACTTC; J gene: TRBJ2-7; V gene: TRBV7-9; D gene: .; clone size: .
CDR3 protein: CASSAGLAGTTYEQYF; CDR3 DNA: TGTGCCAGCAGCGCAGGACTAGCGGGGACAACCTACGAGCAGTACTTC; J gene: TRBJ2-7; V gene: TRBV7-8; D gene: TRBD2; clone size: .
CDR3 protein: CASSLDGIGTGELFF; CDR3 DNA: TGTGCCAGCAGCTTAGACGGGATAGGAACCGGGGAGCTGTTTTTT; J gene: TRBJ2-2; V gene: TRBV11-3; D gene: .; clone size: few
CDR3 protein: CASSEWTDENSPLHF; CDR3 DNA: TGTGCCAGCAGTGAATGGACAGATGAAAATTCACCCCTCCACTTT; J gene: TRBJ1-6; V gene: TRBV6-1; D gene: .; clone size: .
CDR3 protein: CAISEALEGNYGYTF; CDR3 DNA: TGTGCCATCAGTGAGGCCCTGGAGGGAAACTATGGCTACACCTTC; J gene: TRBJ1-2; V gene: TRBV10-3; D gene: .; clone size: once
CDR3 protein: CASSLAGNYGYTF; CDR3 DNA: TGTGCCAGCAGCTTAGCAGGAAACTATGGCTACACCTTC; J gene: TRBJ1-2; V gene: TRBV11-2; D gene: .; clone size: .
CDR3 protein: CASSYSLSQAMSPLHF; CDR3 DNA: TGTGCCAGCAGTTACTCTCTTTCACAGGCCATGTCACCCCTCCACTTT; J gene: TRBJ1-6; V gene: TRBV6-5; D gene: .; clone size: .
CDR3 protein: CATSDVRSSGNTIYF; CDR3 DNA: TGTGCCACCAGTGATGTAAGGAGCTCTGGAAACACCATATATTTT; J gene: TRBJ1-3; V gene: TRBV24-1; D gene: .; clone size: .
CDR3 protein: CASSVRLAGAPGELFF; CDR3 DNA: TGCGCCAGCAGCGTGAGACTAGCGGGGGCCCCCGGGGAGCTGTTTTTT; J gene: TRBJ2-2; V gene: TRBV5-1; D gene: TRBD2; clone size: .
CDR3 protein: CSVDSQSYGYTF; CDR3 DNA: TGCAGCGTTGACTCACAGTCCTATGGCTACACCTTC; J gene: TRBJ1-2; V gene: TRBV29-1; D gene: .; clone size: .
CDR3 protein: CASSFGTGSGNTIYF; CDR3 DNA: TGCGCCAGCAGCTTCGGGACAGGGTCTGGAAACACCATATATTTT; J gene: TRBJ1-3; V gene: TRBV5-1; D gene: TRBD1; clone size: few
CDR3 protein: CATSDPDSRNSYNEQFF; CDR3 DNA: TGTGCCACCAGTGACCCAGACAGTCGAAACTCCTACAATGAGCAGTTCTTC; J gene: TRBJ2-1; V gene: TRBV24-1; D gene: .; clone size: .
CDR3 protein: CSALGQDSYEQYF; CDR3 DNA: TGCAGCGCTCTGGGACAGGACTCCTACGAGCAGTACTTC; J gene: TRBJ2-7; V gene: TRBV29-1; D gene: TRBD1; clone size: .